These T cell receptor beta chains were read from a single sample in a study of monozygotic twins with inflammatory bowel disease. TCRdb reprocessed the 5' RACE reads, with one entry per CDR3 protein and no DNA. Reported are approximately 100,000 distinct CDR3 sequences; the ten largest clones contain roughly 1.8%. The sample consisted of blood. The receptors stem from a human donor with ulcerative colitis or Crohn's disease, or a healthy co-twin of an affected twin (not recorded which). The CDR3 runs from the conserved cysteine through the conserved F or W.

J gene: TRBJ2-7
V gene: TRBV28
CDR3 protein: CASSFKWSRPYEQYF

J gene: TRBJ2-5
V gene: TRBV28
CDR3 protein: CASKVAGLAEQETQYF

J gene: TRBJ2-1
V gene: TRBV6-6
CDR3 protein: CASSYSQRNEQFF

J gene: TRBJ2-7
V gene: TRBV7-2
CDR3 protein: CASTPGGFGYEQYF

J gene: TRBJ2-3
V gene: TRBV18
CDR3 protein: CASSPPSLNTDTQYF

J gene: TRBJ1-4
V gene: TRBV4-1
CDR3 protein: CASSQPGQANEKLFF

J gene: TRBJ1-2
V gene: TRBV11-2
CDR3 protein: CASSPPLPGLDYGYTF

J gene: TRBJ2-3
V gene: TRBV12-3/TRBV12-4
CDR3 protein: CASSSNGRSPTDTQYF

J gene: TRBJ2-3
V gene: TRBV20-1
CDR3 protein: CSARGAGTSGGTDTQYF

J gene: TRBJ2-5
V gene: TRBV3-1
CDR3 protein: CASSQGDGQGRETQYF

J gene: TRBJ1-2
V gene: TRBV7-2
CDR3 protein: CASSLATGGGSYGYTF

J gene: TRBJ2-7
V gene: TRBV11-2
CDR3 protein: CASRQPGTGASYEQYF

J gene: TRBJ2-2
V gene: TRBV7-8
CDR3 protein: CASSQGLAGVTGELFF

J gene: TRBJ2-1
V gene: TRBV14
CDR3 protein: CASSQNGRYYNEQFF

J gene: TRBJ2-1
V gene: TRBV28
CDR3 protein: CASSFSAAVEDEQFF

J gene: TRBJ1-1
V gene: TRBV7-8
CDR3 protein: CASSLSGLSTEAFF

J gene: TRBJ2-5
V gene: TRBV21-1
CDR3 protein: CASKEGLPGETQYF

J gene: TRBJ2-1
V gene: TRBV30
CDR3 protein: CAWSRDTTNEQFF

J gene: TRBJ1-1
V gene: TRBV29-1
CDR3 protein: CSTPSGGLNTEAFF

J gene: TRBJ2-1
V gene: TRBV7-2
CDR3 protein: CASSLTPGQQFF

J gene: TRBJ2-3
V gene: TRBV5-1
CDR3 protein: CASSLTGSGTDTQYF

J gene: TRBJ1-1
V gene: TRBV9
CDR3 protein: CASSLTGNRISEAFF

J gene: TRBJ2-7
V gene: TRBV10-2
CDR3 protein: CASSENTGGLCEQYF

J gene: TRBJ2-7
V gene: TRBV29-1
CDR3 protein: CSVEVPGTGTYEQYF

J gene: TRBJ1-6
V gene: TRBV7-2
CDR3 protein: CASSRTDSPLHF

J gene: TRBJ1-5
V gene: TRBV4-2
CDR3 protein: CASSQDPLGRDLRPQHF

J gene: TRBJ1-5
V gene: TRBV7-2
CDR3 protein: CASSLGVGNQPQHF

J gene: TRBJ2-5
V gene: TRBV20-1
CDR3 protein: CSANPKQTFQETQYF

J gene: TRBJ2-2
V gene: TRBV4-3
CDR3 protein: CASSQDSQEGRELFF

J gene: TRBJ1-5
V gene: TRBV5-8
CDR3 protein: CASSPGQLNQPQHF

J gene: TRBJ1-2
V gene: TRBV19
CDR3 protein: CASSIDQGGSGYTF

J gene: TRBJ2-6
V gene: TRBV27
CDR3 protein: CASSLLGSGANVLTF

J gene: TRBJ2-3
V gene: TRBV7-3
CDR3 protein: CASSLLGSTDTQYF

J gene: TRBJ2-6
V gene: TRBV3-1
CDR3 protein: CASRNTGGGANVLTF

J gene: TRBJ2-5
V gene: TRBV28
CDR3 protein: CASSLTGLVGETQYF

J gene: TRBJ2-2
V gene: TRBV3-1
CDR3 protein: CASSQDFENTGELFF

J gene: TRBJ1-3
V gene: TRBV6-1
CDR3 protein: CASSLRSGRPFSGNTIYF

J gene: TRBJ2-4
V gene: TRBV30
CDR3 protein: CAWSHGSPGINIQYF

J gene: TRBJ1-5
V gene: TRBV7-2
CDR3 protein: CASSSPRQPQHF

J gene: TRBJ1-3
V gene: TRBV10-3
CDR3 protein: CAISPKVGPNTPGNTIYF

J gene: TRBJ2-2
V gene: TRBV12-5
CDR3 protein: CASGLSNTGELFF